The rows below give T cell receptor beta chains drawn from one sample of a study of Graves' ophthalmopathy and Graves' hyperthyroidism. TCRdb called the multiplex PCR reads again in MiXCR, with one record for every CDR3 protein. The sample shows about 1.2 million distinct CDR3 sequences, about two fifths of them seen only once. Sequencing was carried out using peripheral blood or thyroid tissue (not recorded which). Receptors were obtained from an adult man with Graves' hyperthyroidism. The CDR3 runs from the conserved cysteine through the conserved F or W. The order of the fields is V gene, J gene, clone size, D gene, CDR3 DNA, CDR3 protein. A D gene is named only where the DNA matches it firmly. Expanded clones get a size class; other rows say once, few or many, or leave the size out.

v_call: TRBV6-6
j_call: TRBJ1-4
clone_size: .
d_call: .
cdr3_nt: TGTGCCAGCAGACCCCAGGGGATTGGTGAAAAACTGTTTTTT
cdr3_aa: CASRPQGIGEKLFF

v_call: TRBV6-2/TRBV6-3
j_call: TRBJ1-1
clone_size: few
d_call: TRBD1
cdr3_nt: TGTGCCAGCAGTTGGACACAGGGGCGAAGTATGAACACTGAAGCTTTCTTT
cdr3_aa: CASSWTQGRSMNTEAFF

v_call: TRBV7-2
j_call: TRBJ2-5
clone_size: many
d_call: TRBD2
cdr3_nt: TGTGCCAGCAAGGGTCCGGAGCGGGGGGCTGAAGAGACCCAGTACTTC
cdr3_aa: CASKGPERGAEETQYF

v_call: TRBV11-2
j_call: TRBJ1-1
clone_size: .
d_call: .
cdr3_nt: TGTGCCAGCAGTCCCGGGATGAGGGGGAACACTGAAGCTTTCTTT
cdr3_aa: CASSPGMRGNTEAFF

v_call: TRBV7-9
j_call: TRBJ1-1
clone_size: few
d_call: .
cdr3_nt: TGTGCCAGCAGCACGACGATGGGAGGGAACACTGAAGCTTTCTTT
cdr3_aa: CASSTTMGGNTEAFF

v_call: TRBV20-1
j_call: TRBJ2-5
clone_size: many
d_call: TRBD1
cdr3_nt: TGCAGTGCGGGACGACAGGGGGCGATTGAGACCCAGTACTTC
cdr3_aa: CSAGRQGAIETQYF

v_call: TRBV7-6
j_call: TRBJ2-5
clone_size: many
d_call: .
cdr3_nt: TGTGCCAGCAGCGCAATATCAACAAAAGAGACCCAGTACTTC
cdr3_aa: CASSAISTKETQYF

v_call: TRBV4-1
j_call: TRBJ1-5
clone_size: .
d_call: .
cdr3_nt: TGCGCCAGCAGCCAAGTGAGGAGGGTTCAAGGCAATCAGCCCCAGCATTTT
cdr3_aa: CASSQVRRVQGNQPQHF

v_call: TRBV10-3
j_call: TRBJ1-6
clone_size: .
d_call: .
cdr3_nt: TGTGCCAGCAGTTTAAGAGGGAGGAGCTCCTATAATTCACCCCTCCACTTT
cdr3_aa: CASSLRGRSSYNSPLHF

v_call: TRBV2
j_call: TRBJ2-7
clone_size: many
d_call: .
cdr3_nt: TGTGCCAGCAGGGGGGGGCCCGTCGAGCAGTACTTC
cdr3_aa: CASRGGPVEQYF

v_call: TRBV5-1
j_call: TRBJ1-1
clone_size: many
d_call: .
cdr3_nt: TGCGCCAGCAGCACGGACCCCAAAACTGAAGCTTTCTTT
cdr3_aa: CASSTDPKTEAFF

v_call: TRBV5-8
j_call: TRBJ2-7
clone_size: few
d_call: .
cdr3_nt: TGTGCCAGCAGCTCCCCGGTCCGGGCGGGATCCAACGAGCAGTACTTC
cdr3_aa: CASSSPVRAGSNEQYF

v_call: TRBV10-3
j_call: TRBJ2-7
clone_size: .
d_call: .
cdr3_nt: TGTGCCAGCAGTTACGGTTTCCCCGGGGCCGGGGAGCAGTACTTC
cdr3_aa: CASSYGFPGAGEQYF

v_call: TRBV7-2
j_call: TRBJ2-7
clone_size: many
d_call: .
cdr3_nt: TGTGCCAGCAGCCCGAAAGCTACAGCCTACGAGCAGTACTTC
cdr3_aa: CASSPKATAYEQYF

v_call: TRBV14
j_call: TRBJ2-5
clone_size: .
d_call: .
cdr3_nt: TGTGCCAGCAGCCAAGAATGGGGGGGGGGCCGGGAGACCCAGTACTTC
cdr3_aa: CASSQEWGGGRETQYF

v_call: TRBV27
j_call: TRBJ1-1
clone_size: .
d_call: TRBD1
cdr3_nt: TGTGCCAGCCGGGGGACAGGGGTCACTGAAGCTTTCTTT
cdr3_aa: CASRGTGVTEAFF

v_call: TRBV6-5
j_call: TRBJ2-7
clone_size: many
d_call: TRBD1
cdr3_nt: TGTGCCAGCAGTTCCACCGGGACAGAACACTACGAGCAGTACTTC
cdr3_aa: CASSSTGTEHYEQYF

v_call: TRBV9
j_call: TRBJ1-1
clone_size: .
d_call: TRBD1
cdr3_nt: TGTGCCAGCAGCGTACGAGGGGGCGGGGGAAGTTATGGGGCTTTCTTT
cdr3_aa: CASSVRGGGGSYGAFF

v_call: TRBV16
j_call: TRBJ1-1
clone_size: .
d_call: .
cdr3_nt: TGTGCCAGCAGCCAATCGGTCGGGGGGGATGCTTTCTTT
cdr3_aa: CASSQSVGGDAFF

v_call: TRBV29-1
j_call: TRBJ1-2
clone_size: many
d_call: .
cdr3_nt: TGCAGCGTTGAAAAGGATGGCTACACCTTC
cdr3_aa: CSVEKDGYTF